This T cell receptor (beta chain) was sequenced in a study of human thymus T cells. Study observations and caveats: Related research described thymic repertoires that were highly overlapping among unrelated individuals. Among thymic and blood repertoires, usage of V and J genes appeared biased.

In regard to this clone: What it binds is unknown.

Trimming took 2 bases from V and 8 from J, leaving 16 bases between them. CDR1 and CDR2 (germline): SGHDT, YYEEEE. The CDR3 is made up of 15 amino acids. This table comes from immunoSEQ multiplex PCR, and its TCRdb copy is limited to in-frame clones, with some not included. There are about 130,000 clones in the sample; around 96% occur only once, and 0.02% to 0.03% lies in the top ten. Thymic resections from corrective heart surgery supplied the tissue. The sample donors, healthy Finnish infants, were having corrective surgery for congenital heart defects. The clonotype originates from a boy under two years old with a congenital heart defect but otherwise immunologically healthy. V is TRBV5-6 and J is TRBJ1-4, with D maybe TRBD1 (5 bases). Sequencing was performed on thymus tissue. CDR3 DNA: TGTGCCAGCAGCTTCCAAACGGGGCATGGCGAAAAACTGTTTTTT. It translates to CASSFQTGHGEKLFF. Drawing the rest from reference TRBV5-6 and TRBJ1-4, the complete variable domain is DAGVTQSPTHLIKTRGQQVTLRCSPKSGHDTVSWYQQALGQGPQFIFQYYEEEERQRGNFPDRFSGHQFPNYSSELNVNALLLGDSALYLCASSFQTGHGEKLFFGSGTQLSVL.